Each of the 32 T cell receptor beta chains below was sequenced from the same sample in a study of immune evolution from preneoplasia to lung adenocarcinoma. Measured with immunoSEQ multiplex PCR; TCRdb has only the in-frame clones, and not every one. The data contain around 7,500 clones, just under 75% of them singletons. The sequenced sample consisted of FFPE atypical adenomatous hyperplasia tissue from the lung. The subset here: atypical adenomatous hyperplasia (AAH), lung preneoplasia. The receptor set was obtained from a donor older than 65 with lung adenocarcinoma. Some clones in this sample may be carry-over from other donors' samples.

The chain is built from TRBV2 and TRBJ2-5; 10 nucleotides line up with TRBD1. Trimming removed 6 bases from V and 4 bases from J; junction bases left unmatched: 8. This CDR3 is 15 amino acids long. Germline CDR1 reads SNHLY; CDR2 reads FYNNEI. This chain's CDR3 is CASRRRQGARETQYF. The CDR3 DNA sequence: TGTGCCAGCAGGAGACGACAGGGGGCGCGAGAGACCCAGTACTTC.

The rearrangement joins TRBV13 to TRBJ2-7, with TRBD2 identical over 10 bases. This CDR3 spans 15 amino acids. The V and J ends lost 5 bases and 7 bases, in that order; junction bases with no gene match: 11. Germline lookup yields CDR1 PRHDT and CDR2 FYEKMQ (reference sequence). The CDR3 is CASSLPASGSREQYF. The CDR3 nucleotides are TGTGCCAGCAGCCTTCCGGCTAGCGGGAGTCGAGAGCAGTACTTC.

J is TRBJ2-2 and V is TRBV12-5, with D tentatively TRBD1 (5 bases). The CDR3 totals 12 residues. V was pared by 7 bases and J by 3 bases, with 6 bases between. Germline CDR1 is LGHNT and CDR2 is FRNRAP. CDR3 amino acids: CASEGDTGELFF. Written as DNA, the CDR3 is TGTGCTAGTGAAGGGGACACCGGGGAGCTGTTTTTT.

This clone has only a few counts. This sequence joins TRBV4-1 and TRBJ1-4, with TRBD1 matching over 7 bases. The CDR3 is made up of 16 amino acids. V gave up 1 base and J gave up 1 base; unmatched junction bases: 3. Germline values: CDR1 MGHRA, CDR2 YSYEKL. The CDR3 loop is CASSQVYRGTNEKLFF. The CDR3 DNA reads as TGCGCCAGCAGCCAAGTCTACAGGGGAACTAATGAAAAACTGTTTTTT.

V gene TRBV7-6 combines with J gene TRBJ2-5; D perhaps matches TRBD2 (6 bases). There are 13 residues in the CDR3. Germline CDR1 and CDR2: SGHVS and FNYEAQ. V was shortened by 5 bases and J by 5 bases, with 12 bases between the two germline ends. DNA for the CDR3: TGTGCCAGCAGCGCGGGACCTCAGGAGACCCAGTACTTC. Protein: CASSAGPQETQYF.

The CDR3 protein is CAWRRAGGLDTQYF. The CDR3 nucleotides read TGTGCCTGGAGGAGGGCGGGGGGCTTAGATACGCAGTATTTT. The J gene is TRBJ2-3, the V gene TRBV30; 8 bases align to TRBD2. Germline CDR1 reads GTSNPN; CDR2 reads SVGIG (reference sequence). Trimming took 3 bases from V and 5 from J; bases not matched to a gene: 7. This CDR3 is 14 amino acids long.

The chain combines TRBV5-1 with TRBJ2-1, with 7 bases matching TRBD1. With 4 bases clipped from V and 10 bases from J, the junction kept 11 bases outside the gene matches. Per germline, CDR1 SGHRS and CDR2 YFSETQ. The CDR3 has 14 amino acids. DNA for the CDR3: TGCGCCAGCAGCCCGGGACAGTTTTCCGGGGAGCAGTTCTTC. Its translation: CASSPGQFSGEQFF.

The chain recombines TRBV27 with TRBJ2-2; D uncertain. From germline, CDR1 is MNHEY and CDR2 SMNVEV (reference sequence). The ends were cut back, 3 bases at V and 4 bases at J, with 6 bases in the middle. This CDR3 spans 13 amino acids. Written as DNA, the CDR3 is TGTGCCAGCAGTTTCCGCGGCACCGGGGAGCTGTTTTTT. Translated, it gives CASSFRGTGELFF.

The V and J genes are TRBV18 and TRBJ1-1; D is uncertain. Between the trimmed V and J ends, which lost 6 bases and 4 bases, there was a span of 21 bases. CDR3 size: 16 residues. Germline CDR1 is KGHSH and CDR2 is LQKENI. The CDR3 sequence is CASSRGVGGEGTEAFF. For the CDR3, the DNA is TGTGCCAGCTCCCGCGGGGTGGGCGGGGAAGGCACTGAAGCTTTCTTT.

The chain joins TRBV6-6 to TRBJ1-1; D remains unclear. V was clipped by 7 bases and J by 9 bases, with 12 bases between them. The CDR3 is 11 amino acids. In germline, CDR1 is MNHNY, CDR2 SVGAGI (reference sequence). CDR3 in amino acids: CASITQRKAFF. CDR3 sequence (DNA): TGTGCCAGCATTACACAGAGAAAAGCTTTCTTT.

The chain uses TRBV18 and TRBJ2-7; D assignment may be TRBD1 or TRBD2 (6 bases each). CDR1 and CDR2 (germline): KGHSH, LQKENI. The V end lost 3 bases, the J end lost 2 bases, and 11 bases lay between the germline ends. The CDR3 is 14 residues long. For the CDR3, the DNA is TGTGCCAGCTCACCGGTGGAGGGGGCCTACGAGCAGTACTTC. Its translation: CASSPVEGAYEQYF.

In its sample, this clone was seen a few times. The chain employs TRBV15 and TRBJ2-5; D might be TRBD2 (5 bases). V lost 5 bases, J lost 9 bases, and 10 bases lay in between. The germline V gene encodes CDR1 LNHNV and CDR2 YYDKDF (reference sequence). The CDR3 is 11 residues long. The CDR3 is CATSSGWAQYF. CDR3 bases: TGTGCCACCAGCTCGGGGTGGGCCCAGTACTTC.

This rearrangement joins TRBV7-9 to TRBJ1-1, with 7 bases fitting TRBD1. Germline V gene data show CDR1 as SEHNR and CDR2 as FQNEAQ (reference sequence). The CDR3 sequence is 13 residues long. V gave up 5 bases and J gave up 5 bases; unmatched junction bases: 5. As DNA, the CDR3 is TGTGCCAGCAGCCGATCAGGGGGAACTGAAGCTTTCTTT. Translated: CASSRSGGTEAFF.

The chain is built from TRBV5-4 and TRBJ1-6; D unresolved. This CDR3 has 13 residues. Germline V gene sequence: CDR1 SGHNT, CDR2 YYREEE (reference sequence). V shed 3 bases and J shed 3 bases, with 4 bases lying between them. The CDR3 loop is CASSSDYNSPLHF. In DNA form, the CDR3 reads TGTGCCAGCAGCTCTGACTATAATTCACCCCTCCACTTT.

The chain carries TRBV7-9 and TRBJ1-3; tentatively, D is TRBD1 (6 bases). Trimming stripped 3 bases from V and 4 bases from J, with 10 bases between. CDR1 and CDR2 (germline): SEHNR, FQNEAQ (reference sequence). The CDR3 sequence is 14 residues long. The CDR3 DNA sequence: TGTGCCAGCAGCTTCCAGGGGTTCGGAAACACCATATATTTT. This codes for CASSFQGFGNTIYF.

This clone occurred a few times. The chain couples TRBV5-1 to TRBJ1-1; D is possibly TRBD1 (6 bases). The CDR3 runs 13 residues. The germline V and J ends were trimmed by 0 bases and 5 bases, with 8 bases remaining between them. Germline V CDR1 and CDR2: SGHRS, YFSETQ. CDR3 in amino acids: CASSLEGGTEAFF. In DNA form, the CDR3 reads TGCGCCAGCAGCTTGGAAGGGGGAACTGAAGCTTTCTTT.

This chain connects TRBV5-4 to TRBJ2-2; the match to TRBD2 covers 9 bases. The CDR3 spans 15 residues. With V trimmed by 3 bases and J by 5 bases, 5 bases remained unmatched. CDR1 and CDR2 (germline): SGHNT, YYREEE (reference sequence). CDR3 protein: CASSSGTSRTGELFF. The CDR3 region has the DNA TGTGCCAGCAGCTCCGGGACTAGCCGAACCGGGGAGCTGTTTTTT.

The V gene is TRBV28, the J gene TRBJ2-7, with D tentatively TRBD1 (5 bases). The CDR3 contains 13 residues. Germline assignment: CDR1 MDHEN and CDR2 SYDVKM. Between the trimmed V and J ends, which lost 3 bases and 4 bases, there was a span of 10 bases. CDR3 loop: CASSFSHRYEQYF. As DNA, the CDR3 is TGTGCCAGCAGTTTCTCCCACAGGTACGAGCAGTACTTC.

The rearrangement links TRBV5-8 to TRBJ1-5, with 7 bases that match TRBD1. CDR3 length: 15 amino acids. V gave up 0 bases and J gave up 6 bases; unmatched junction bases: 6. The germline V gene has CDR1 SGHTS and CDR2 YDEGEE. The CDR3 loop is CASSLETRGLQPQHF. The CDR3 DNA reads TGTGCCAGCAGCTTGGAGACGAGGGGGCTTCAGCCCCAGCATTTT.

The J gene is TRBJ1-2, the V gene TRBV9; D might be TRBD1 (5 bases). Between the trimmed V and J ends, which lost 5 bases and 3 bases, there was a span of 8 bases. The CDR3 has 12 amino acids. Germline V gives CDR1 SGDLS, CDR2 YYNGEE. As DNA, the CDR3 is TGTGCCAGCAGAGGGGTTCACTATGGCTACACCTTC. Translation gives CASRGVHYGYTF.

CDR3 residues: CASSPKTGRETQYF. The CDR3 DNA reads TGTGCCAGCTCACCAAAGACAGGGAGAGAGACCCAGTACTTC. This rearrangement joins TRBV18 to TRBJ2-5; TRBD1 matches at 7 bases. Germline CDR1 and CDR2: KGHSH and LQKENI. V shed 2 bases and J 4 bases; nucleotides not matched to a gene: 4. This CDR3 has 14 residues.

This chain joins TRBV19 and TRBJ2-1; the match to TRBD2 covers 8 bases. Germline V gene data show CDR1 as LNHDA and CDR2 as SQIVND (reference sequence). The CDR3 is made up of 14 amino acids. With 7 bases clipped from V and 8 bases from J, the junction kept 10 bases outside the gene matches. DNA for the CDR3: TGTGCCAGTACTCCGGGACTAGGAGGGGATGAGCAGTTCTTC. The encoded protein is CASTPGLGGDEQFF.

This chain uses TRBV5-1 with TRBJ1-1; D not resolved. CDR3 length: 13 residues. CDR1 and CDR2 (germline): SGHRS, YFSETQ. The V end was cut by 2 bases, the J end by 0 bases, with 5 bases between. The CDR3 here is CASSFRLNTEAFF. The CDR3 DNA reads TGCGCCAGCAGCTTCAGATTGAACACTGAAGCTTTCTTT.

V gene TRBV6-5 combines with J gene TRBJ2-3; 13 bases match TRBD2. CDR3 length equals 16 residues. In germline, CDR1 is MNHEY, CDR2 SVGAGI. With V trimmed by 2 bases and J by 4 bases, 3 bases remained unmatched. CDR3 nucleotides: TGTGCCAGCAGTTACGAAGGGACTAGCGGGGCAGATACGCAGTATTTT. Translated: CASSYEGTSGADTQYF.

A note on this clone: The junction and the germline gene differ at one end; a read error may be behind it. This chain connects TRBV9 to TRBJ2-1, with a tentative D call TRBD1 (6 bases). Germline V gives CDR1 SGDLS, CDR2 YYNGEE. The length of the CDR3 is 15 residues. The CDR3 region is CASSAQGNSYNKQFF. The CDR3, as DNA: TGTGCCAGCAGCGCTCAGGGGAATTCCTACAATAAGCAGTTCTTC.

The chain couples TRBV6-1 to TRBJ1-2; 11 bases agree with TRBD1. CDR1 and CDR2 from the germline V gene are MNHNS and SASEGT. V shed 6 bases, J shed 7 bases, and the junction held 7 bases outside the gene matches. The CDR3 covers 14 residues. The CDR3 spells CASSSGQGAGGYTF. The CDR3, as DNA: TGTGCCAGCAGCTCCGGACAGGGGGCAGGTGGCTACACCTTC.

The V gene is TRBV14, the J gene TRBJ2-5; D not certain. The CDR3 is 14 residues long. The V end lost 3 bases, the J end lost 5 bases, and 13 bases lay between the germline ends. CDR1 is SGHDN, CDR2 FVKESK, per germline. The CDR3 bases are TGTGCCAGCAGCCAGAGCAACTCTGGGGAGACCCAGTACTTC. As protein: CASSQSNSGETQYF.

DNA of the CDR3: TGTGCCAGCAGTTACCGTGGTTCCGGGGGGCCCACTGAAGCTTTCTTT. Its translation is CASSYRGSGGPTEAFF. The chain is built from TRBV6-5 and TRBJ1-1, with D tentatively TRBD1 (6 bases). V lost 2 bases and J lost 4, with 17 bases in between. Looked up from germline, CDR1 is MNHEY and CDR2 is SVGAGI. The CDR3 consists of 16 residues.

V usage is TRBV7-9 and J usage is TRBJ2-3; D not resolved. Trimming left V 0 bases short and J 5 bases short, with 6 bases between. Germline V gene sequence: CDR1 SEHNR, CDR2 FQNEAQ (reference sequence). This CDR3 spans 13 amino acids. The chain's CDR3 is CASSLAGGDTQYF. In DNA, the CDR3 is TGTGCCAGCAGCTTAGCAGGTGGAGATACGCAGTATTTT.

The sample holds a few counts of this clone. The CDR3 nucleotides are TGTGCTAGTCGCAGGGGGAGCATGAACACTGAAGCTTTCTTT. As protein: CASRRGSMNTEAFF. The chain recombines TRBV12-5 with TRBJ1-1, with 7 bases identical to TRBD1. Unmatched junction bases numbered 6, after V lost 8 bases and J lost 0 bases. CDR3 length: 14 amino acids. Germline CDR1 is LGHNT and CDR2 is FRNRAP.

V usage is TRBV2 and J usage is TRBJ1-2; TRBD1 is a possible D gene (5 bases). The V and J ends lost 2 bases and 7 bases respectively, with 8 bases between them. The germline V gene encodes CDR1 SNHLY and CDR2 FYNNEI. CDR3 length equals 12 residues. CDR3 region: CASSEQGRGYTF. CDR3 DNA: TGTGCCAGCAGTGAACAGGGACGTGGCTACACCTTC.

The chain carries TRBV4-2 and TRBJ2-2, with D perhaps matching TRBD1 or TRBD2 (6 bases each). The V gene's germline CDR1 is LGHNA and CDR2 YNFKEQ. Deletions cut 4 bases from V and 5 bases from J, with 14 bases between. The CDR3 has 15 residues. The CDR3 here is CASSRSGQGTGELFF. The CDR3 region has the DNA TGTGCCAGCAGCCGAAGCGGGCAGGGGACCGGGGAGCTGTTTTTT.